The 9 T cell receptor beta chains below were found in one sample sequenced in a study of response to subunit inactivated influenza vaccine. One entry per CDR3 protein, called by TCRdb with MiXCR from the RT-PCR reads. Altogether 650,000 to 800,000 distinct CDR3 sequences are present, approximately 17% being singletons, with the ten largest covering 11%. The specimen comprised PBMCs from blood, sampled 5 to 6 days after vaccination. All receptors derive from a man in his fifties or sixties who received an inactivated influenza vaccine.

There are a few counts of this clonotype. The chain uses TRBV11-2 and TRBJ1-5; D might be TRBD1 (6 bases). CDR1 and CDR2 from the germline V gene are SGHAT and FQNNGV. The V end lost 1 base, the J end lost 2 bases, and 9 bases lay between the germline ends. CDR3 length equals 15 residues. The CDR3 sequence: CASSLGTAGNQPQHF. CDR3 coding DNA: TGTGCCAGCAGCTTAGGGACAGCTGGCAATCAGCCCCAGCATTTT.

This clonotype was seen a handful of times. This sequence joins TRBV7-8 and TRBJ2-7; a weak D match, TRBD2 (6 bases). V lost 5 bases to trimming and J lost 0 bases, with 11 bases between them. The germline V gene encodes CDR1 SGHVS and CDR2 FQNEAQ. The length of the CDR3 is 14 residues. CDR3 in amino acids: CASSRDFSSYEQYF. The CDR3 nucleotides read TGTGCCAGCAGCCGGGACTTCAGCTCCTACGAGCAGTACTTC.

V gene TRBV5-1 combines with J gene TRBJ1-1; 9 nucleotides agree with TRBD1. J gave up 6 bases and V 1 base, and 7 bases lay outside the gene matches. Germline lookup yields CDR1 SGHRS and CDR2 YFSETQ. This CDR3 has 15 amino acids. DNA for the CDR3: TGCGCCAGCAGCTTGTTGGACAGGGGCGCCTCTGAAGCTTTCTTT. It codes for CASSLLDRGASEAFF.

The sample holds a few counts of this clonotype. The rearrangement uses TRBV20-1 and TRBJ2-4; tentative D call: TRBD2 (6 bases). This CDR3 region has 13 residues. In germline, CDR1 is DFQATT, CDR2 SNEGSKA (reference sequence). The V gene lost 7 bases and the J gene lost 0 bases, with 10 bases spanning the gap. CDR3 sequence reads: CSGRGIAKNIQYF. Written as DNA, the CDR3 is TGCAGTGGCCGGGGGATAGCCAAAAACATTCAGTACTTC.

This clonotype was found a few times. This sequence joins TRBV28 and TRBJ2-3; TRBD2 matches at 9 bases. Losses at the gene ends were 8 bases for V and 2 bases for J; bases not matched to a gene: 5. The germline V gene has CDR1 MDHEN and CDR2 SYDVKM. The CDR3 loop spans 14 amino acids. The CDR3 coding sequence is TGTGCCAGCCGGACTAGCGCTACCACAGATACGCAGTATTTT. This translates into CASRTSATTDTQYF.

The sample holds a few counts of this clonotype. V usage is TRBV24-1 and J usage is TRBJ2-3; 10 nucleotides align to TRBD2. This CDR3 spans 17 amino acids. The germline gives CDR1 KGHDR, CDR2 SFDVKD. V trimming: 4 bases; J trimming: 5 bases; junction bases outside the gene matches: 11. CDR3 DNA sequence: TGTGCCACCAGTGACCCCAAGGCTAGCGGGAGAGTAGATACGCAGTATTTT. This encodes CATSDPKASGRVDTQYF.

The V gene is TRBV5-1, the J gene TRBJ1-3; a possible D gene is TRBD1 (6 bases). Trimming shortened V by 4 bases and J by 2 bases, and 19 bases separated the two germline ends. Per germline, CDR1 SGHRS and CDR2 YFSETQ. The CDR3 is made up of 17 amino acids. This CDR3 reads CASSRSWTEEAGNTIYF. The DNA of the CDR3 is TGCGCCAGCAGCCGGTCGTGGACAGAAGAAGCTGGAAACACCATATATTTT.

This clonotype was detected a few times. The chain carries TRBV20-1 and TRBJ2-3; 8 nucleotides align to TRBD2. V lost 3 bases and J lost 5; bases outside the gene matches: 7. The CDR3 spans 14 residues. Looked up from germline, CDR1 is DFQATT and CDR2 is SNEGSKA (reference sequence). The CDR3 DNA is TGCAGTGCTAGTGGCGGGAGGCTGGGAGATACGCAGTATTTT. Its protein is CSASGGRLGDTQYF.

This chain links TRBV7-9 with TRBJ2-1, with D perhaps matching TRBD1 or TRBD2 (5 bases each). Germline V CDR1 and CDR2: SEHNR, FQNEAQ (reference sequence). Trimming left V 1 base short and J 6 bases short, with 19 bases between. The CDR3 covers 17 residues. The CDR3 DNA reads TGTGCCAGCAGCTTAGGATTGGGGCGGAGAGGGGTCAATGAGCAGTTCTTC. It is translated as CASSLGLGRRGVNEQFF.